Shown below are 7 T cell receptor beta chains from a single sample sequenced in a study of brain T cells in children with intractable seizures. Only in-frame clones appear in the TCRdb table, and some are missing; sequencing was by immunoSEQ multiplex PCR. The repertoire holds about 5,100 clones, with about 90% as singletons. Surgery cases with the highest brain T cell transcript signatures were chosen for sequencing. The source material was resected brain tissue, sampled at surgery. Receptor source: a boy under two years old with focal cortical dysplasia and intractable seizures.

The gene calls are TRBV19 and TRBJ2-2, with D possibly matching TRBD2 (5 bases). The V end was cut by 3 bases, the J end by 4 bases, with 9 bases between. Per the germline V gene, CDR1 is LNHDA and CDR2 is SQIVND (reference sequence). The CDR3 covers 14 residues. CDR3 region: CASSIPGITGELFF. CDR3 DNA sequence: TGTGCCAGTAGTATCCCCGGGATCACCGGGGAGCTGTTTTTT.

V is TRBV4-2 and J is TRBJ1-1; D not resolved. V was pared by 7 bases and J by 3 bases, with 21 bases between. The CDR3 loop spans 16 amino acids. Per the germline V gene, CDR1 is LGHNA and CDR2 is YNFKEQ. The CDR3 nucleotides are TGTGCCAGCACCTCACATACCCCGGGGTTGGACACTGAAGCTTTCTTT. It yields the protein CASTSHTPGLDTEAFF.

J is TRBJ1-1 and V is TRBV29-1; D not certain. Trimming removed 1 base at V and 4 bases at J, with 13 bases between. CDR1 is SQVTM, CDR2 ANQGSEA, per germline. The CDR3 consists of 14 residues. This CDR3 reads CSVEVNRLTTEAFF. As DNA, the CDR3 is TGCAGCGTTGAAGTAAATCGGTTGACCACTGAAGCTTTCTTT.

V is TRBV18 and J is TRBJ1-1; D gene ambiguous. CDR1 KGHSH and CDR2 LQKENI come from the germline V gene. Deletions cut 3 bases from V and 1 base from J, with 12 bases between. CDR3 length: 15 amino acids. CDR3 sequence: CASSPSDGRNTEAFF. The CDR3 bases are TGTGCCAGCTCACCTTCGGACGGGAGGAACACTGAAGCTTTCTTT.

The chain links TRBV28 to TRBJ2-7; 8 positions match TRBD1. This CDR3 spans 16 amino acids. The germline gives CDR1 MDHEN, CDR2 SYDVKM. V shed 6 bases and J 5 bases; nucleotides not matched to a gene: 15. The CDR3 sequence is CASSQPIWTGYHEQYF. The DNA of the CDR3 is TGTGCCAGCAGCCAGCCAATATGGACAGGGTACCACGAGCAGTACTTC.

The CDR3 nucleotides read TGTGCCTGGAGCAAAAAGACAGGGGACAGCAATCAGCCCCAGCATTTT. Amino acid sequence: CAWSKKTGDSNQPQHF. J is TRBJ1-5 and V is TRBV30; 8 bases line up with TRBD1. Germline V gene lookup returns CDR1 GTSNPN and CDR2 SVGIG (reference sequence). J was trimmed by 1 base and V by 3 bases; bases with no gene match: 8. The CDR3 totals 16 residues.

This chain connects TRBV7-6 to TRBJ2-7; 11 bases are a match to TRBD2. V gave up 2 bases and J gave up 4 bases; unmatched junction bases: 7. Germline V gene data show CDR1 as SGHVS and CDR2 as FNYEAQ. The CDR3 is 16 residues long. CDR3 region: CASSLSSGRLGYEQYF. The CDR3 nucleotides read TGTGCCAGCAGCTTATCTAGCGGGAGGCTAGGGTACGAGCAGTACTTC.